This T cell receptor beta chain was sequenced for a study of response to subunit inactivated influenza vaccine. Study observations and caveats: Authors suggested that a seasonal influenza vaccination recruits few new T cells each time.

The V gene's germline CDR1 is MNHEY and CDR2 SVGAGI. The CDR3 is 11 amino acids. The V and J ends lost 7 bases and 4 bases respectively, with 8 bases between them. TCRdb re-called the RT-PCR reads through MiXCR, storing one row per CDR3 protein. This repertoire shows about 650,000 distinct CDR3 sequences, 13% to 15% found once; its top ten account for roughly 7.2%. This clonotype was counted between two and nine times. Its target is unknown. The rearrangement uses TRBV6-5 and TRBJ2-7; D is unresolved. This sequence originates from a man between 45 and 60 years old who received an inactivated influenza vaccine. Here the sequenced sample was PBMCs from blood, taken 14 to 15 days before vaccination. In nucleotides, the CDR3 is TGTGCCAGCACTTTTAAATACGAGCAGTACTTC. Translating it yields CASTFKYEQYF.